This is a list of T cell receptor beta chains from one sample in a study of blood T cell repertoires in COVID-19. The assay was immunoSEQ multiplex PCR, and TCRdb's table has in-frame clones only and misses some. The sample lists under 250,000 clones, 83% occurring once. Sequencing used peripheral blood. Source of these receptors: a middle-aged woman with active or convalescent COVID-19. Each CDR3 is given with its conserved first and last residue. The order of the fields is clone size, V gene, D gene, J gene, CDR3 length, CDR3 protein, CDR3 DNA. The D gene is left open where the match is weak. Rows may omit the clone size; those that give it use once, few, many or a size class.

clone_size: .; v_call: TRBV13; d_call: TRBD1; j_call: TRBJ1-2; cdr3_length: 18; cdr3_aa: CASSSVGQGNSGVDGYTF; cdr3_nt: TGTGCCAGCAGCTCCGTTGGACAGGGGAATTCAGGAGTGGATGGCTACACCTTC
clone_size: .; v_call: TRBV11-2; d_call: TRBD1; j_call: TRBJ1-1; cdr3_length: 16; cdr3_aa: CASSLAGTGTSGEAFF; cdr3_nt: TGTGCCAGCAGCTTAGCGGGGACAGGGACATCTGGTGAAGCTTTCTTT
clone_size: .; v_call: TRBV30; d_call: .; j_call: TRBJ2-7; cdr3_length: 17; cdr3_aa: CAWSAFKQRASPYEQYF; cdr3_nt: TGTGCCTGGAGCGCCTTTAAACAGCGGGCCTCCCCCTACGAGCAGTACTTC
clone_size: .; v_call: TRBV21-1; d_call: .; j_call: TRBJ1-5; cdr3_length: 15; cdr3_aa: CASSKGGRSNQPQHF; cdr3_nt: TGTGCCAGCAGCAAGGGGGGGCGTAGCAATCAGCCCCAGCATTTT
clone_size: .; v_call: TRBV18; d_call: .; j_call: TRBJ2-5; cdr3_length: 15; cdr3_aa: CASSPSAGTPETQYF; cdr3_nt: TGTGCCAGCTCACCTTCCGCCGGGACTCCAGAGACCCAGTACTTC
clone_size: few; v_call: TRBV6-2/TRBV6-3; d_call: .; j_call: TRBJ1-5; cdr3_length: 15; cdr3_aa: CASSSGRVISQPQHF; cdr3_nt: TGTGCCAGCAGTTCCGGCAGGGTCATAAGCCAGCCCCAGCATTTT
clone_size: .; v_call: TRBV30; d_call: .; j_call: TRBJ1-3; cdr3_length: 15; cdr3_aa: CACGTLSYSGNTIYF; cdr3_nt: TGTGCCTGCGGGACTCTCTCCTACTCTGGAAACACCATATATTTT
clone_size: .; v_call: TRBV6-5; d_call: TRBD2; j_call: TRBJ2-1; cdr3_length: 14; cdr3_aa: CASSGTSGRNEQFF; cdr3_nt: TGTGCCAGCAGCGGGACTAGCGGGAGAAATGAGCAGTTCTTC
clone_size: .; v_call: TRBV5-1; d_call: .; j_call: TRBJ2-6; cdr3_length: 16; cdr3_aa: CASSFQVNSGANVLTF; cdr3_nt: TGCGCCAGCAGCTTTCAGGTCAACTCTGGGGCCAACGTCCTGACTTTC
clone_size: .; v_call: TRBV21-1; d_call: .; j_call: TRBJ2-1; cdr3_length: 15; cdr3_aa: CASSKPRRLDNEQFF; cdr3_nt: TGTGCCAGCAGCAAACCTCGACGACTAGACAATGAGCAGTTCTTC
clone_size: .; v_call: TRBV27; d_call: .; j_call: TRBJ1-1; cdr3_length: 14; cdr3_aa: CASALVSLNTEAFF; cdr3_nt: TGTGCCAGCGCGCTAGTGAGTTTGAACACTGAAGCTTTCTTT
clone_size: .; v_call: TRBV5-4; d_call: TRBD2; j_call: TRBJ2-2; cdr3_length: 16; cdr3_aa: CASSPGQRGVTGELFF; cdr3_nt: TGTGCCAGCAGCCCTGGCCAGCGGGGGGTTACCGGGGAGCTGTTTTTT
clone_size: .; v_call: TRBV4-3; d_call: .; j_call: TRBJ2-1; cdr3_length: 17; cdr3_aa: CASSQAGGGSSYNEQFF; cdr3_nt: TGCGCCAGCAGCCAAGCGGGGGGCGGGAGCTCCTACAATGAGCAGTTCTTC
clone_size: .; v_call: TRBV5-1; d_call: TRBD1; j_call: TRBJ2-5; cdr3_length: 13; cdr3_aa: CASSFPGGETQYF; cdr3_nt: TGCGCCAGCAGCTTTCCAGGGGGAGAGACCCAGTACTTC
clone_size: .; v_call: TRBV10-2; d_call: .; j_call: TRBJ1-1; cdr3_length: 14; cdr3_aa: CASSGRTANTEAFF; cdr3_nt: TGCGCCAGCAGTGGGCGGACAGCGAACACTGAAGCTTTCTTT
clone_size: .; v_call: TRBV7-3; d_call: TRBD2; j_call: TRBJ2-3; cdr3_length: 17; cdr3_aa: CASSSGSGRGSGDTQYF; cdr3_nt: TGTGCCAGCAGCTCGGGTAGCGGGAGGGGGTCCGGAGATACGCAGTATTTT
clone_size: .; v_call: TRBV19; d_call: .; j_call: TRBJ2-7; cdr3_length: 14; cdr3_aa: CASSKRRDGDEQYF; cdr3_nt: TGTGCCAGTAGTAAGCGGAGGGACGGGGACGAGCAGTACTTC
clone_size: .; v_call: TRBV12-5; d_call: TRBD2; j_call: TRBJ2-1; cdr3_length: 14; cdr3_aa: CASGSTSGNNEQFF; cdr3_nt: TGTGCTAGTGGTTCGACTAGCGGGAACAATGAGCAGTTCTTC
clone_size: .; v_call: TRBV4-1; d_call: .; j_call: TRBJ2-1; cdr3_length: 17; cdr3_aa: CASSQEGGHSSYNEQFF; cdr3_nt: TGCGCCAGCAGCCAAGAGGGGGGGCATAGCTCCTACAATGAGCAGTTCTTC
clone_size: few; v_call: TRBV7-2; d_call: TRBD1; j_call: TRBJ1-2; cdr3_length: 18; cdr3_aa: CASSLASPGTGEGYGYTF; cdr3_nt: TGTGCCAGCAGCTTAGCGAGCCCAGGGACAGGGGAAGGTTATGGCTACACCTTC